The source of this TCR beta chain is a study of T-cell memory formation after mild COVID-19. Across the whole study: TCR clusters mostly belonged to single donors.

In TCRdb, the 5' RACE reads were re-called with MiXCR into one record per CDR3 protein. The sample records a few hundred thousand distinct CDR3 sequences, roughly 21% being singletons. As concerns this clonotype: Its antigen is as yet unknown.

Findings of the study overall: Pre-infection memory showed some responding clones, and this suggested that cross-reactive memory joined. Contracting clones localized mainly to CM and EM when CD4+ and mainly to EMRA when CD8+.

The CDR3 runs to 11 residues. The V gene's germline CDR1 is SQVTM and CDR2 ANQGSEA. Trimming removed 3 bases from V and 7 bases from J, with 6 bases in between. The sequence was collected from an adult woman who had mild COVID-19 (a few samples of this study predate the infection). Cell type and time point are not known. The sample taken for sequencing was PBMCs or a T cell subset sorted from them (not recorded which). The genes are TRBV29-1 and TRBJ2-2; D ambiguous. The DNA for the CDR3 is TGCAGCGTTGAGGGGTTCGGGGAGCTGTTTTTT. This translates into CSVEGFGELFF.